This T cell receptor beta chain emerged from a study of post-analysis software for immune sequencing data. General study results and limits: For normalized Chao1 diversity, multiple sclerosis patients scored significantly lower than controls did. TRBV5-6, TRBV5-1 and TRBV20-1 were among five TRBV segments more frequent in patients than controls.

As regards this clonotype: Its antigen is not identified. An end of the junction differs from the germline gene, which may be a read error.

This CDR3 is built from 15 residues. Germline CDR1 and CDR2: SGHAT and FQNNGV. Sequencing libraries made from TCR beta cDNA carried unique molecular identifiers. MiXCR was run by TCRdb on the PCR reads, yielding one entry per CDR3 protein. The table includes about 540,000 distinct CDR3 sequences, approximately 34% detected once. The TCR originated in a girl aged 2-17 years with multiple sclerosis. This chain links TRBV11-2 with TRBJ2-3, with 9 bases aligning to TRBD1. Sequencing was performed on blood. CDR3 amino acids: CASSFLGQGREKLYF. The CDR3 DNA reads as TGCGCCAGCAGCTTCCTGGGACAGGGTAGGGAAAAACTGTATTTT.